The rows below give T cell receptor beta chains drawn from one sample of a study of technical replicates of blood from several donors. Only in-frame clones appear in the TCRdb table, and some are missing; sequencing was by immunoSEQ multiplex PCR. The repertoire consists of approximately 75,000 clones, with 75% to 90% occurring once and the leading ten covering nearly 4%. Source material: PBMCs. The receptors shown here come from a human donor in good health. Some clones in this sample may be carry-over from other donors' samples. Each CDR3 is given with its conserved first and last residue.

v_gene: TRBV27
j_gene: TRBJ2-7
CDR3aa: CASSPGLAGNEQYF

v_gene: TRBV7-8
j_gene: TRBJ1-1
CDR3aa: CASSLSRTEAFF

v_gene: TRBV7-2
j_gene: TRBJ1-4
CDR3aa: CASSLVGAAALFF

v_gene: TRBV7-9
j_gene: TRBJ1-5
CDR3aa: CVSSQGQGLGINQPQHF

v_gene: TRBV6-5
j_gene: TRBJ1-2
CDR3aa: CASSLTGLAVYGYTF

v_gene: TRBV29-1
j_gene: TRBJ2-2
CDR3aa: CSARRAGENTGELFF

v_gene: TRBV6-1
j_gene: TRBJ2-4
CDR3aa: CASSDYAVQYF

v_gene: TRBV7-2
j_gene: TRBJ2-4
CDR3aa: CASSLTGFPGNIQYF

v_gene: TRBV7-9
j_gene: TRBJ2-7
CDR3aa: CASSLVLAGAIEQYF

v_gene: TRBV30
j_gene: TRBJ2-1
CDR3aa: CAWSLSSYNEQFF

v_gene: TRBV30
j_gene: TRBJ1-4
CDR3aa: CAWSPLNEKLFF

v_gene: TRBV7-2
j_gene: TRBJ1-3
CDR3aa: CASSLGERNTIYF

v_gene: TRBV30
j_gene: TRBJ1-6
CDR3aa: CAPGLPRKSLHF

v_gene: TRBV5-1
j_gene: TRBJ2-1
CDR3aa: CASSAGGYNNEQFF

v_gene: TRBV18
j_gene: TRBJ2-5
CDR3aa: CASSPSRGEETQYF

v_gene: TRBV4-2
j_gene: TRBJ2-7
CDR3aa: CASSQRRGYEQYF

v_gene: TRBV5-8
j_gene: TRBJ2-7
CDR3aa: CASSFVTDFRAYEQYF

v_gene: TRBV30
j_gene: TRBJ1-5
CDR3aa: CAWGSGQSNQPQHF

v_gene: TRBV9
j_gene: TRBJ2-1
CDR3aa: CASSVDRSSYNEQFF

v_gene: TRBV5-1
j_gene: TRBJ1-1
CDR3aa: CASSMTGSTEAFF

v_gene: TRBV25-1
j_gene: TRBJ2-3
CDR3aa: CAAELAGGTDTQYF

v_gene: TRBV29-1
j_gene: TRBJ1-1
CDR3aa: CSVAGTEAFF

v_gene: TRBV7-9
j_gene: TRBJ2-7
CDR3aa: CASSPGGQENYEQYF

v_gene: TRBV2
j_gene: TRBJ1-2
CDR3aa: CASSERRPEGYTF

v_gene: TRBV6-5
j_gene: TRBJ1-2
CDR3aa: CASSPGTVSYGYTF

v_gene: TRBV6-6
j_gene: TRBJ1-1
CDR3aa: CASRQQGTNTEAFF

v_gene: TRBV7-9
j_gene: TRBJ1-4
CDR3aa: CASSQGWGPEKLFF

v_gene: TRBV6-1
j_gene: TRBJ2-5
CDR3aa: CASSNRGLETQYF

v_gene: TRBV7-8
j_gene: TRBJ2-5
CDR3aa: CASSGSGRETQYF

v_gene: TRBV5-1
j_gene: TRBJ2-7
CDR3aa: CASSSGLWDEQYF

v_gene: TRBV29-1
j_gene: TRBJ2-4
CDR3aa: CSGVLTGENIQYF

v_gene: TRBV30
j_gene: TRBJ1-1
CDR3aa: CAWRSVSSEAFF

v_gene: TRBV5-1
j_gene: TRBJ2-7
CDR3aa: CASSSKTQEISYEQYF

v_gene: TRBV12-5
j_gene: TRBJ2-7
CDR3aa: CASGLVPGQGAYEQYF

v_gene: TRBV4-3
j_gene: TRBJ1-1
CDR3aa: CASSLSPWTEAFF

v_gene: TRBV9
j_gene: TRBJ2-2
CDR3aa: CASSPRTSGGRNTGELFF

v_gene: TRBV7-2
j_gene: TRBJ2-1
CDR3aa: CASSLAPGTVLYNEQFF